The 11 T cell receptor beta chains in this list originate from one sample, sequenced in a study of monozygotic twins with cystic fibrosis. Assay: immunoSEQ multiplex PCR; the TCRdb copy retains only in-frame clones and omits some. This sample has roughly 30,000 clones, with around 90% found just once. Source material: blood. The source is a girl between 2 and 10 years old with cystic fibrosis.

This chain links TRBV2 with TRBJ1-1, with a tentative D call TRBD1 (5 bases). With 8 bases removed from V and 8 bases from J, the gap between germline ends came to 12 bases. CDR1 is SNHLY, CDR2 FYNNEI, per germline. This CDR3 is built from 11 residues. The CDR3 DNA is TGTGCCAGCGGCGGGGGACCGGAAGCTTTCTTT. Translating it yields CASGGGPEAFF.

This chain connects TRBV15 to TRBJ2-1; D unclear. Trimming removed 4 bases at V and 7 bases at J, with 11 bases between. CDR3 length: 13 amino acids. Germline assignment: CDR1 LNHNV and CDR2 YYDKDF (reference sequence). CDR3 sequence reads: CATSTGPGNEQFF. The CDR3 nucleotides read TGTGCCACCAGCACCGGGCCCGGGAATGAGCAGTTCTTC. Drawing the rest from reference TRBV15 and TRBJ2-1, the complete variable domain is DAMVIQNPRYQVTQFGKPVTLSCSQTLNHNVMYWYQQKSSQAPKLLFHYYDKDFNNEADTPDNFQSRRPNTSFCFLDIRSPGLGDTAMYLCATSTGPGNEQFFGPGTRLTVL.

For the CDR3, the DNA is TGTGCCTGGAGTGTTACAGGGGCTTGGATGAACACTGAAGCTTTCTTT. This gives the protein CAWSVTGAWMNTEAFF. The chain has TRBV30 and TRBJ1-1; 7 bases map to TRBD1. The junction had 7 bases not matched to a gene; V was cut back by 0 bases and J by 0 bases. Germline V gene data show CDR1 as GTSNPN and CDR2 as SVGIG (reference sequence). CDR3 size: 16 residues.

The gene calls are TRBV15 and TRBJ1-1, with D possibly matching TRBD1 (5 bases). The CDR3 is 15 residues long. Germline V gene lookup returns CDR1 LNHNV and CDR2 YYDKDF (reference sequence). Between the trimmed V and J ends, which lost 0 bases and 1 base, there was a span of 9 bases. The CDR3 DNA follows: TGTGCCACCAGCAGAGATCGGGGCGCGAACACTGAAGCTTTCTTT. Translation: CATSRDRGANTEAFF.

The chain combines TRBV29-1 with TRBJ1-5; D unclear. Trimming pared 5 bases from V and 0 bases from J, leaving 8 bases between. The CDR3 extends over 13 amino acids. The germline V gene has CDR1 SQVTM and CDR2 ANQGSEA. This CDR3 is CSVRMDSNQPQHF. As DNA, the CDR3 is TGCAGCGTTAGGATGGATAGCAATCAGCCCCAGCATTTT.

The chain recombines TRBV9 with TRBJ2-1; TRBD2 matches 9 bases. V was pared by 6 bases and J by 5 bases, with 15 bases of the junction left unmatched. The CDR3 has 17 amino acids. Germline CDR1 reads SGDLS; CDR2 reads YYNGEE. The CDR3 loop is CASTPAAGGIGNNEQFF. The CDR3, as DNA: TGTGCCAGCACCCCGGCAGCGGGAGGCATAGGAAACAATGAGCAGTTCTTC.

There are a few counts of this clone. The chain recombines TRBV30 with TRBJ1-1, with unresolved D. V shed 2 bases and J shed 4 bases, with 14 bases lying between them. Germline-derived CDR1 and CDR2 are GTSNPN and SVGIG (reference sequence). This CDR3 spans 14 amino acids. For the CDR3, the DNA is TGTGCCTGGAGTCAGGTAGGGTTTGGCACTGAAGCTTTCTTT. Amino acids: CAWSQVGFGTEAFF.

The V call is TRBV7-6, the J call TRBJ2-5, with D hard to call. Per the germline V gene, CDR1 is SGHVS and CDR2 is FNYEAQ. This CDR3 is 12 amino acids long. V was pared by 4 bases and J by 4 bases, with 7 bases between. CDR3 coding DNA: TGTGCCAGCAGCTCCTTAATAGAGACCCAGTACTTC. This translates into CASSSLIETQYF.

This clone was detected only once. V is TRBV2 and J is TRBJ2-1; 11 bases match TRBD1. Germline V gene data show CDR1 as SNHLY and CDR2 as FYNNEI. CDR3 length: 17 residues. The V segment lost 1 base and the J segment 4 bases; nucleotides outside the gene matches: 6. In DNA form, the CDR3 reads TGTGCCAGCAGTGAAGGCAGGACAGGGGGCCTTTACAATGAGCAGTTCTTC. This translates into CASSEGRTGGLYNEQFF.

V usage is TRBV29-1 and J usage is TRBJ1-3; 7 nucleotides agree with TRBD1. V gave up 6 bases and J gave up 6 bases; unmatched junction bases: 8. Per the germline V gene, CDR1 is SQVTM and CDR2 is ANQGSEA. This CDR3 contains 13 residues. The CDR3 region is CSVGTVDPNTIYF. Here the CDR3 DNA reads TGCAGCGTCGGGACAGTCGATCCAAACACCATATATTTT.

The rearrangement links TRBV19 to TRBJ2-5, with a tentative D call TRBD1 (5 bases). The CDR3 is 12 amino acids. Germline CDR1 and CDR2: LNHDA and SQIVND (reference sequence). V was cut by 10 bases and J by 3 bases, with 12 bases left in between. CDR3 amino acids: CATGKQKETQYF. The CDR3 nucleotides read TGTGCCACAGGGAAACAGAAAGAGACCCAGTACTTC.